These 10 T cell receptor beta chains were all obtained from the same sample, sequenced in a study of CD8+CD57+ T cells in acquired aplastic anemia. Patients included in sequencing had previously demonstrated CD8+CD57+ cell expansion by flow cytometry. Profiling that covered TCR beta VDJ and CDR3 relied on genomic DNA as its template. TCRdb fed the reads into MiXCR, producing one record per CDR3 protein. The data hold approximately 180,000 distinct CDR3 sequences, with 47% observed a single time. The sequenced sample consisted of sorted CD4+, CD8+, or CD8+CD57+ T cells (not recorded which) from PBMCs. Receptors originate from a human donor with aplastic anemia.

Remarks on this clonotype: A much larger clone lies a single base off, so this may be a read error. CDR3 bases: TGTGCCAGCAGAGACAGGGGGCTAGATACGCAGTATTTT. The encoded protein is CASRDRGLDTQYF. This sequence joins TRBV6-1 and TRBJ2-3; the match to TRBD1 covers 10 bases. V gave up 6 bases and J gave up 5 bases; unmatched junction bases: 2. CDR1 is MNHNS, CDR2 SASEGT, per germline. The CDR3 length is 13 residues.

Concerning this clonotype itself: This may come from a read error, since a much larger clone is one base off. The CDR3 does not close with the conserved phenylalanine or tryptophan, likely indicating a read error. The chain joins TRBV11-2 to TRBJ1-1; 8 nucleotides line up with TRBD1. Germline values: CDR1 SGHAT, CDR2 FQNNGV. This CDR3 is built from 17 residues. V shed 6 bases, J shed 1 base, and the junction held 13 bases outside the gene matches. Written as DNA, the CDR3 is TGTGCCAGCAGTACAGCTGTACGGACAGGGAAGAACACTGAAGCTTTCTCT. Translated: CASSTAVRTGKNTEAFS.

V is TRBV11-1 and J is TRBJ2-3, with 10 nucleotides matching TRBD1. From germline, CDR1 is SGHAT and CDR2 FQDESV (reference sequence). This CDR3 has 17 amino acids. The junction had 9 bases not matched to a gene; V was cut back by 4 bases and J by 2 bases. CDR3 coding DNA: TGTGCCAGCAGCTGGGACAGGGGTAAGGTTATCACAGATACGCAGTATTTT. It translates to CASSWDRGKVITDTQYF.

V is TRBV4-3 and J is TRBJ2-7, with a possible D match to TRBD1 (5 bases). The V end was cut by 4 bases, the J end by 3 bases, with 10 bases between. The CDR3 sequence is 13 residues long. The germline gives CDR1 LGHNA, CDR2 YSLEER. The CDR3, as DNA: TGCGCCAGCAGCCCCAGGGTAAACTACGAGCAGTACTTC. Protein product: CASSPRVNYEQYF.

Of note for this clonotype: A single base separates this from a much larger clone, so it may be a read error. This chain links TRBV4-1 with TRBJ2-7, with D perhaps TRBD1 (6 bases). The CDR3 totals 15 residues. CDR1 MGHRA and CDR2 YSYEKL come from the germline V gene. DNA of the CDR3: TGCGTCAGCAGCCAAGATGGCAGGGGAACTGACGAGCAGTACTTC. This codes for CVSSQDGRGTDEQYF.

This clonotype was observed many times. The chain recombines TRBV24-1 with TRBJ2-3; 8 bases agree with TRBD2. CDR1 and CDR2 from the germline V gene are KGHDR and SFDVKD. V was pared by 3 bases and J by 0 bases, with 10 bases of the junction left unmatched. CDR3 length: 18 amino acids. Here the CDR3 reads CATSDPPGAGASTDTQYF. The CDR3 DNA reads TGTGCCACCAGTGATCCCCCGGGAGCGGGGGCTAGCACAGATACGCAGTATTTT.

The DNA of the CDR3 is TGTGCCACCAGCAGGGACAGGGTTTCCCCCCTCCACTTT. As protein: CATSRDRVSPLHF. The chain joins TRBV15 to TRBJ1-6; 8 bases are a match to TRBD1. V shed 3 bases, J shed 13 bases, and the junction held 5 bases outside the gene matches. CDR3 size: 13 residues. Per the germline V gene, CDR1 is LNHNV and CDR2 is YYDKDF (reference sequence). The full variable domain, in which reference TRBV15 and TRBJ1-6 provide the parts outside the CDR3, is DAMVIQNPRYQVTQFGKPVTLSCSQTLNHNVMYWYQQKSSQAPKLLFHYYDKDFNNEADTPDNFQSRRPNTSFCFLDIRSPGLGDTAMYLCATSRDRVSPLHFGNGTRLTVT.

This clonotype was detected many times. At one end, the junction sequence differs from germline, possibly due to a read error. The chain links TRBV7-7 to TRBJ2-5; 9 bases fit TRBD2. The germline V gene encodes CDR1 SSHAT and CDR2 FNYEAQ (reference sequence). The CDR3 is 16 residues long. CDR3 sequence: CASSFRGGAGQETQYF. CDR3 in DNA: TGTGCTAGCAGCTTTCGCGGGGGGGCAGGGCAAGAGACCCAGTACTTC.

This clonotype has a count of ten or more. The chain is built from TRBV7-8 and TRBJ2-7, with a tentative D call TRBD2 (6 bases). CDR1 is SGHVS, CDR2 FQNEAQ, per germline. Trimming removed 8 bases from V and 4 bases from J, with 12 bases in between. The CDR3 contains 12 residues. The CDR3: CASQGRGYEQYF. The CDR3 DNA follows: TGTGCCAGCCAAGGGCGGGGTTACGAGCAGTACTTC.

This clonotype was observed a handful of times. CDR3 nucleotide sequence: TGCAGTGCCACCGACGGCATTGCACCCCTCCACTTT. Encoded protein: CSATDGIAPLHF. The rearrangement links TRBV20-1 to TRBJ1-6; D gene unclear. Germline CDR1 reads DFQATT; CDR2 reads SNEGSKA (reference sequence). Trimming stripped 6 bases from V and 11 bases from J, with 14 bases between. CDR3 length equals 12 residues.